This is a list of T cell receptor beta chains from one sample in a study of blood T cells in healthy people across ages. One entry per CDR3 protein, called by TCRdb with MiXCR from the 5' RACE reads. The data contain 920,000 or so distinct CDR3 sequences, under 55% of them singletons. Sequenced: blood. Source of these receptors: an older woman in good health. The CDR3 runs from the conserved cysteine through the conserved F or W. Each record gives: J gene, clone size, D gene, V gene, CDR3 DNA, CDR3 protein. D genes are given only for firm matches. Where a row states a size, it is once, few, many or the class of an expanded clone; other rows omit it.

TRBJ2-1 many - TRBV7-9 TGTGCCAGCAGCCCACAGGATGAGCAGTTCTTC CASSPQDEQFF
TRBJ2-2 - TRBD1 TRBV5-1 TGCGCCAGCAGCGCGGGACAGGGTGTTGCCGGGGAGCTGTTTTTT CASSAGQGVAGELFF
TRBJ1-4 - - TRBV20-1 TGCAGTGCTATAGACAGATTGAATGAAAAACTGTTTTTT CSAIDRLNEKLFF
TRBJ2-5 few - TRBV12-3/TRBV12-4 TGTGCCAGCAACCCCCAGGGGAGAGAAGGGACCCAGTACTTC CASNPQGREGTQYF
TRBJ2-7 few - TRBV3-1 TGTGCCAGCAGCCAAGTTGCTTCGGGTTCCGAGCAGTACTTC CASSQVASGSEQYF
TRBJ2-5 - - TRBV6-6 TGTGCCAGCAGTACGCTCTTAGGCACAGAGACCCAGTACTTC CASSTLLGTETQYF
TRBJ2-5 - - TRBV9 TGTGCCAGCAGCGTAGGGCCCTTAGAGACCCAGTACTTC CASSVGPLETQYF
TRBJ2-7 - - TRBV13 TGTGCCAGCAGCCCACCGACAGCTACCTACGAGCAGTACTTC CASSPPTATYEQYF
TRBJ1-6 once - TRBV11-2 TGTGCCAGCAGCTTGGCGCTAGAGAATTCACCCCTCCACTTT CASSLALENSPLHF
TRBJ2-6 - - TRBV18 TGTGCCAGCTCACCTAGCGCTGGGGCCAACGTCCTGACTTTC CASSPSAGANVLTF
TRBJ1-1 - - TRBV2 TGTGCCACCCCGGGGACTCAGGACCACATTTCTCGAGCTTTCTTT CATPGTQDHISRAFF
TRBJ2-7 - - TRBV20-1 TGCAGTGCTAGAGATGGCTCTTTTTCCTACGAGCAGTACTTC CSARDGSFSYEQYF
TRBJ2-7 - TRBD2 TRBV20-1 TGCAGTGCTAGGGGTCGGCGGGAGAATCCCCACGAGCAGTACTTC CSARGRRENPHEQYF
TRBJ2-1 many - TRBV12-3/TRBV12-4 TGTGCCAGCAGTCCCGGAAGCTCCTACAATGAGCAGTTCTTC CASSPGSSYNEQFF
TRBJ1-5 - - TRBV20-1 TGCAGTGCTGGGCGACATGTAAGCAATCAGCCCCAGCATTTT CSAGRHVSNQPQHF
TRBJ1-4 - TRBD1 TRBV28 TGTGCCAGCAGTTTTGTTCCCGGGACAGTTAATGAAAAACTGTTTTTT CASSFVPGTVNEKLFF
TRBJ2-6 - TRBD1 TRBV7-9 TGTGCCAGCAGCTCGCTTACAGGGGGCAGAGGGGCCAACGTCCTGACTTTC CASSSLTGGRGANVLTF
TRBJ1-1 - TRBD1 TRBV20-1 TGCAGTGCTAGGGGGGGGACAGGGGCCACTGAAGCTTTCTTT CSARGGTGATEAFF
TRBJ2-7 few - TRBV5-1 TGCGCCAGCAGCTTGGTGGCAGATGAGCAGTACTTC CASSLVADEQYF
TRBJ1-2 - TRBD1 TRBV27 TGTGCCAGCAGTTTTGACGGACAGGGGAACTATGGCTACACCTTC CASSFDGQGNYGYTF
TRBJ2-7 - - TRBV20-1 TGCAGTGCTAAAAAGGACGACTACGAGCAGTACTTC CSAKKDDYEQYF
TRBJ2-1 few - TRBV4-2 TGTGCCAGCAGCCAAGATGACTCCCCATCGGGTGGTGAGCAGTTCTTC CASSQDDSPSGGEQFF
TRBJ2-5 - - TRBV30 TGTGCCTGGAGTGGAGGACAGACTCGGGAGACCCAGTACTTC CAWSGGQTRETQYF
TRBJ2-4 few - TRBV20-1 TGCAGTGCGCAGGGGGGAGAACCTCATATACTAGCCAAAAACATTCAGTACTTC CSAQGGEPHILAKNIQYF
TRBJ2-5 - TRBD1 TRBV6-5 TGTGCCAGCAGTCCCGGGACAGGGGCCGTTTGGGGGACCCAGTACTTC CASSPGTGAVWGTQYF
TRBJ2-5 - - TRBV20-1 TGCAGTGCTGGCGACATGGGGTTTTCGGAGACCCAGTACTTC CSAGDMGFSETQYF
TRBJ1-2 - TRBD1 TRBV2 TGTGCCAGCAGTCTAAACGCACAGGGGAGCGGCTACACCTTC CASSLNAQGSGYTF
TRBJ2-7 - TRBD2 TRBV20-1 TGCAGTGCTAGAGATTTGAGGACTAGCGGGACACCCTACGAGCAGTACTTC CSARDLRTSGTPYEQYF